A single T cell receptor beta chain is shown here with its context. What it binds is not known. In the same sample, other DNA sequences code for this CDR3. Sequencing used immunoSEQ multiplex PCR; TCRdb keeps in-frame clones, though not all of them. Seen here are some 130,000 clones, 85% to 95% observed once, and the top ten hold approximately 7%. The record originates from a study of T cell responses to AZD1222 COVID-19 vaccine. Study-level results: Mapped onto spike, vaccine-associated CD4 TCRs spanned it and were dominant at 160-218 and 743-854. Sampling that yielded the repertoires occurred only after the peak T cell response. The study identified only five or six AZD1222 recipients as seropositive at baseline.

Timing groups of about 4 and about 12 weeks for second doses were pooled. V was shortened by 2 bases and J by 4 bases, with 9 bases between the two germline ends. The germline V gene encodes CDR1 SGHRS and CDR2 YFSETQ. The CDR3 covers 13 residues. The genes are TRBV5-1 and TRBJ1-1; TRBD1 might be the D (5 bases). The sequencing here drew on peripheral blood, taken 28 days after the second AZD1222 dose. The sequence was obtained from an adult who received the AZD1222 COVID-19 vaccine. CDR3 amino acids: CASSLGDGTEAFF. The DNA for the CDR3 is TGCGCCAGCAGCTTAGGGGACGGCACTGAAGCTTTCTTT.